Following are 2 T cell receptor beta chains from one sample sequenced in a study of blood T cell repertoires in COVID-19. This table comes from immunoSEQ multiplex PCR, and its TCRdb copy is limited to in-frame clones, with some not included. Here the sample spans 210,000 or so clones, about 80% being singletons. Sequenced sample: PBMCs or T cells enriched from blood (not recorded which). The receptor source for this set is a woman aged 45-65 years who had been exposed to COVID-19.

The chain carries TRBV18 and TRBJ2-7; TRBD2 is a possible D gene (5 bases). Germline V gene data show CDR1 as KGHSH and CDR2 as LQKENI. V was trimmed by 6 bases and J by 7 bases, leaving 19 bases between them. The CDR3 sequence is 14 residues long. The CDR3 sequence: CASSPEGRRWEQYF. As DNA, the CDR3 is TGTGCCAGCTCCCCTGAGGGAAGGAGATGGGAGCAGTACTTC.

CDR3 in amino acids: CASSYGLAGVDEQFF. CDR3 in DNA: TGTGCCAGCAGTTATGGACTAGCGGGGGTGGATGAGCAGTTCTTC. The V call is TRBV6-2 or TRBV6-3, the J call TRBJ2-1; 13 bases map to TRBD2. Germline V gene sequence: CDR1 MNHEY, CDR2 SVGEGT. This CDR3 comprises 15 residues. With 3 bases clipped from V and 8 bases from J, the junction kept 4 bases outside the gene matches.